The clone carrying this T cell receptor (beta chain) was observed a few times. Its specificity is unknown. TCRdb processed the RT-PCR reads anew with MiXCR; each CDR3 protein has one entry. The data contain more than 600,000 distinct CDR3 sequences, approximately 17% of them singletons. These data originate in a study of response to subunit inactivated influenza vaccine. General study findings and limits: There was a suggestion from the authors that each seasonal influenza vaccination recruits few new T cells.

Trimming left V 6 bases short and J 2 bases short, with 5 bases between. The V gene's germline CDR1 is DFQATT and CDR2 SNEGSKA (reference sequence). The CDR3 extends over 10 amino acids. This specimen was PBMCs from blood, taken about 5 days after vaccination. The sequence derives from a man aged 50 to 60 who received an inactivated influenza vaccine. This sequence joins TRBV20-1 and TRBJ2-7; D ambiguous. This CDR3 reads CSAFAYEQYF. The CDR3 nucleotides are TGCAGTGCCTTCGCCTACGAGCAGTACTTC.